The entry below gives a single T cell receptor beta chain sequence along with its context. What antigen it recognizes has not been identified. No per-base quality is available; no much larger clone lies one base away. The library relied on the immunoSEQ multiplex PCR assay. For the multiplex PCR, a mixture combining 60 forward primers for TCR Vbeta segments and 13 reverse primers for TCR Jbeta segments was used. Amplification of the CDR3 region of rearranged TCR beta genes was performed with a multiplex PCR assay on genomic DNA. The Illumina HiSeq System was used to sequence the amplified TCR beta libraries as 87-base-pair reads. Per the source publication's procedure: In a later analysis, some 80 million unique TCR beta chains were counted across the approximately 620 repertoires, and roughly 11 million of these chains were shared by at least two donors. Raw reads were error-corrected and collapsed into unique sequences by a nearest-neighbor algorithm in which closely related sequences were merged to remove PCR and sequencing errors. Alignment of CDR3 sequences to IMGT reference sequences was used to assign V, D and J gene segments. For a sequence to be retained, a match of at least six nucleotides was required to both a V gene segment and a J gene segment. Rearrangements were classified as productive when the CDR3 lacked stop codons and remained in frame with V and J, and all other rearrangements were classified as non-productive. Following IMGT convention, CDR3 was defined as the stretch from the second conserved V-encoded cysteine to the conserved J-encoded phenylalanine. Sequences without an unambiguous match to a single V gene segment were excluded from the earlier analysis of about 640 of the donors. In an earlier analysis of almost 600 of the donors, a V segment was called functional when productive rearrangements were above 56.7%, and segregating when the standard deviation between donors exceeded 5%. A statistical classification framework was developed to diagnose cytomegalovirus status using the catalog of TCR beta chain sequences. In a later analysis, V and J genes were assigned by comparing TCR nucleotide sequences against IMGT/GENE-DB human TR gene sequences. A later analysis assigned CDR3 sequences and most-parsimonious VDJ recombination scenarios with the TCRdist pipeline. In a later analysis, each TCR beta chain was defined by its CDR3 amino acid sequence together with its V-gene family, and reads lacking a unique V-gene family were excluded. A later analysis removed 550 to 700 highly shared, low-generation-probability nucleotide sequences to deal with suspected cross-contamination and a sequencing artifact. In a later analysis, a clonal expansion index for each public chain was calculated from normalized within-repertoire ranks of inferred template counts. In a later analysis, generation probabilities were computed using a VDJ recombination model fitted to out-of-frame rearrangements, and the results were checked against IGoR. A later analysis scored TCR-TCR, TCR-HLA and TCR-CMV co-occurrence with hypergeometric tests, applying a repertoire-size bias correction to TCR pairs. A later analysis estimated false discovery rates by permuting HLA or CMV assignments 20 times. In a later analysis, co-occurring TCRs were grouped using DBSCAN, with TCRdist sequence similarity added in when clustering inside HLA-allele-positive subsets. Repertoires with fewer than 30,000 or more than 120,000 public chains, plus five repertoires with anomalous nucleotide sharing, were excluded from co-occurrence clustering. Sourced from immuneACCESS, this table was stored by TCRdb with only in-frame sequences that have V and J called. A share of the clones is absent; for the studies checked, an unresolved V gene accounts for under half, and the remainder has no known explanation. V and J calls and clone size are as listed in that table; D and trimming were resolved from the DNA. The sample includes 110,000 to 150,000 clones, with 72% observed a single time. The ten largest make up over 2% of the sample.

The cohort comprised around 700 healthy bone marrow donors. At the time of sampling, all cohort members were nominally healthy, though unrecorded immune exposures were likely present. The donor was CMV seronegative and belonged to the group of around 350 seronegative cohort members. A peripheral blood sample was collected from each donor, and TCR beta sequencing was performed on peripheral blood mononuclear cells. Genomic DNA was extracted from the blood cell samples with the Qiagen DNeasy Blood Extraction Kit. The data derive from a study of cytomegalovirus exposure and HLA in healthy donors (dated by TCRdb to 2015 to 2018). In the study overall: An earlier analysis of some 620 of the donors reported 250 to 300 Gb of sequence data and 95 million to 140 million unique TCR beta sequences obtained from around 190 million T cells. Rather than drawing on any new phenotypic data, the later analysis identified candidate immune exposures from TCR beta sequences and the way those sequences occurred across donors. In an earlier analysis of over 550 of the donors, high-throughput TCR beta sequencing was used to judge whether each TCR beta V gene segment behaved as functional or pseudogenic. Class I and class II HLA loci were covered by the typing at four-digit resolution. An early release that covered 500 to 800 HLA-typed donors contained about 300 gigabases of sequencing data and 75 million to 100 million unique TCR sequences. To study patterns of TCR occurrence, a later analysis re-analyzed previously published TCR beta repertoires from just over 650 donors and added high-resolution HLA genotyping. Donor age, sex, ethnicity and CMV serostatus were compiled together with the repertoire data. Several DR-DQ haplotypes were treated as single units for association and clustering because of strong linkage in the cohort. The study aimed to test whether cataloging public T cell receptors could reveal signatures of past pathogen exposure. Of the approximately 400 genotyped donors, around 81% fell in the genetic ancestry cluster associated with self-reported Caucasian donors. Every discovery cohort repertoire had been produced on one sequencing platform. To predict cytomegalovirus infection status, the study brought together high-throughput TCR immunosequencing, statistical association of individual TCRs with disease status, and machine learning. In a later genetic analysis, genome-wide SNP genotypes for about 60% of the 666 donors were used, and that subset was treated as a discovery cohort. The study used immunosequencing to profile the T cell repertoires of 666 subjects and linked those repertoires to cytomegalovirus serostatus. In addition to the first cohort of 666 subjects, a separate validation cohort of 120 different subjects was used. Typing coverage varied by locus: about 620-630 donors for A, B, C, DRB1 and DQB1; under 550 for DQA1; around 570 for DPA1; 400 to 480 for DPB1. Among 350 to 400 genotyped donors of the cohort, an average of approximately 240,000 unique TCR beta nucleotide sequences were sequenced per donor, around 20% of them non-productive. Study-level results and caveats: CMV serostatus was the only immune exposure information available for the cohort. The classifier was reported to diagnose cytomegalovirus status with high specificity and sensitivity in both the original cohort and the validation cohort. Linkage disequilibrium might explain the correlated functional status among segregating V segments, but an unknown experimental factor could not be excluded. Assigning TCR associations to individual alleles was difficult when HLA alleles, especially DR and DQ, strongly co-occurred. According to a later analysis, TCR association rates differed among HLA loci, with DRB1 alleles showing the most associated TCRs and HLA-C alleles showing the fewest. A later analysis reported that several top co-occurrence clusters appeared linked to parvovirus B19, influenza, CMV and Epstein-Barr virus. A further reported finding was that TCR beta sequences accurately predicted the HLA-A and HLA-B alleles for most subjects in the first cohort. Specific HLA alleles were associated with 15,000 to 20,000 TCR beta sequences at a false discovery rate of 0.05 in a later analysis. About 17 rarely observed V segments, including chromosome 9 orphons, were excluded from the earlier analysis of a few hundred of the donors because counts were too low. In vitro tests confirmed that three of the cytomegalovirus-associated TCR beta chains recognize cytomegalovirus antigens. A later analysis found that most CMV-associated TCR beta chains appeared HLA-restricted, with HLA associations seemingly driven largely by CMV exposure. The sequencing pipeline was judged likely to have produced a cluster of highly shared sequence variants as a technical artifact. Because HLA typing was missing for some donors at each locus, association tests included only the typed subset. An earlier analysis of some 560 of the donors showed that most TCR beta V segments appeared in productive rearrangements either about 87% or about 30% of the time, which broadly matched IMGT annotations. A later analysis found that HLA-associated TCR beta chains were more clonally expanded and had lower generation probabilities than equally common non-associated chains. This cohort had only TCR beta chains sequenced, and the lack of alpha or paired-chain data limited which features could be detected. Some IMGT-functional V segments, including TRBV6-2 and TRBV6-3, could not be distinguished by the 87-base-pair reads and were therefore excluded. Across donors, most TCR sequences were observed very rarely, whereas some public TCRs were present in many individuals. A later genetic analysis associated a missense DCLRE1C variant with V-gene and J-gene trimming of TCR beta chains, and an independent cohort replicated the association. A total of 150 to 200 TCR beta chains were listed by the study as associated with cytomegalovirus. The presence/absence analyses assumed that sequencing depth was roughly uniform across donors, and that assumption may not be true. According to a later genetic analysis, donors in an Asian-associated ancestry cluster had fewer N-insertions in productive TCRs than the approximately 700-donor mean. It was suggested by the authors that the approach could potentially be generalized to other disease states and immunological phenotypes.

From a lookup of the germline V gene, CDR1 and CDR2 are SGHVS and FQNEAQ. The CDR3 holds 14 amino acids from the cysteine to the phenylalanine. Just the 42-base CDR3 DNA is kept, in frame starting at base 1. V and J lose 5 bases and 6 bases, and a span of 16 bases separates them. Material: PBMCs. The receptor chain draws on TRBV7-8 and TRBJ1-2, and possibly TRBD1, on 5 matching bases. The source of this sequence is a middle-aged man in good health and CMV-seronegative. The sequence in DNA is TGTGCCAGCAGCCTGACAAGGGGAGGGAATGGCTACACCTTC. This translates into CASSLTRGGNGYTF.